The present entry profiles one TCR beta chain with its context. Its antigen remains unidentified. A multiplex PCR was run with 60 Vbeta primers and 13 Jbeta primers. Measured with immunoSEQ multiplex PCR; TCRdb has only the in-frame clones, and not every one. The sample comprises 76,000 or so clones, around four fifths of which are singletons, and nearly 9% rests with the top ten. These data originate in a study of cytomegalovirus exposure and HLA in healthy donors. Study-level results: Common viral pathogens seemed, in a later analysis, to connect with several of the most significant clusters.

Germline-derived CDR1 and CDR2 are SGHTA and FQGNSA. With 7 bases clipped from V and 10 bases from J, the junction kept 10 bases outside the gene matches. The CDR3 spans 15 residues. The chain links TRBV7-2 to TRBJ1-6; 10 bases match TRBD1. Input material: PBMCs. This sequence was found in a woman aged 35 to 49 in good health and CMV-seropositive. The CDR3 region has the DNA TGTGCCAGCAAAAATCCGACAGGGGGCCTGTCACCCCTCCACTTT. Protein product: CASKNPTGGLSPLHF.